Reported below is one T cell receptor beta chain. The antigen is unknown. The data are from a study of neoadjuvant anti-PD-1 for oral cavity cancer. About the research overall: Patients without progression received a fourth nivolumab dose around day 43, then surgical resection on days 50-56.

Study-wide findings and caveats: Higher pretreatment blood Treg/Th17 ratios correlated with higher pretreatment blood and lower post-treatment tumor TCRbeta clonality. Each response group had just a few patients in TCR analyses.

There are 14 residues in the CDR3. V gave up 3 bases and J gave up 12 bases; unmatched junction bases: 13. Germline V gene sequence: CDR1 SQVTM, CDR2 ANQGSEA. Blood libraries mostly used roughly 0.5 ug genomic DNA, six replicates each. Produced via immunoSEQ multiplex PCR; TCRdb's table is partial and in-frame only. The data contain about 72,000 clones, 80% to 90% of them singletons. The source is a person between 40 and 79 years old with oral cavity squamous cell carcinoma. The V call is TRBV29-1, the J call TRBJ2-1, with TRBD1 identical over 8 bases. Sequenced here: PBMCs, sampled before nivolumab (anti-PD-1) treatment. CDR3 sequence reads: CSVDEIMTGERQFF. In nucleotides, the CDR3 is TGCAGCGTTGACGAGATCATGACAGGGGAACGGCAGTTCTTC.